A single sample is the source of the 12 T cell receptor beta chains below, sequenced in a study of blood T cell repertoires in COVID-19. The method was immunoSEQ multiplex PCR; TCRdb's version includes in-frame clones alone and lacks a portion of them. The sample records fewer than 300,000 clones, approximately 80% being singletons. Sequences were obtained from peripheral blood. These receptors were obtained from a woman aged 55 to 70 with active or convalescent COVID-19.

The gene calls are TRBV4-3 and TRBJ2-7; TRBD2 matches at 8 bases. Germline CDR1 and CDR2: LGHNA and YSLEER. V shed 4 bases, J shed 4 bases, and the junction held 6 bases outside the gene matches. The CDR3 totals 14 residues. The CDR3 loop reads CASSRRTSSYEQYF. The CDR3 nucleotides read TGCGCCAGCAGCCGCAGGACTAGCAGTTACGAGCAGTACTTC.

The table lists this clone with many counts. This chain connects TRBV30 to TRBJ1-4; TRBD1 agrees at 7 bases. The V and J ends lost 0 bases and 8 bases, in that order; junction bases with no gene match: 6. In germline, CDR1 is GTSNPN, CDR2 SVGIG (reference sequence). The CDR3 loop spans 14 amino acids. CDR3: CAWSVLAGGEKLFF. The CDR3 bases are TGTGCCTGGAGTGTCCTGGCAGGGGGGGAAAAACTGTTTTTT.

This chain uses TRBV7-6 with TRBJ1-2, with 9 bases fitting TRBD1. Germline values: CDR1 SGHVS, CDR2 FNYEAQ. CDR3 size: 20 residues. V lost 5 bases, J lost 0 bases, and 19 bases stayed unmatched. The CDR3 coding sequence is TGTGCCAGCAGCGTTAGTCTGGCACCGGGACAGGGCATAGCTAACTATGGCTACACCTTC. This codes for CASSVSLAPGQGIANYGYTF.

This clone was seen just once. The chain uses TRBV5-5 and TRBJ2-4, with 8 bases fitting TRBD1. The CDR3 spans 19 residues. CDR1 is SGHKS and CDR2 is YYEKEE in the germline V gene (reference sequence). Germline trimming cut 4 bases from V and 0 bases from J; bases unmatched to any gene: 15. The CDR3 loop is CASSPGTGQPHLAKNIQYF. CDR3 coding DNA: TGTGCCAGCAGCCCCGGGACAGGCCAACCTCATTTAGCCAAAAACATTCAGTACTTC.

This chain uses TRBV19 with TRBJ2-5, with a tentative D call TRBD2 (6 bases). The CDR3 runs 16 residues. V lost 6 bases to trimming and J lost 3 bases, with 20 bases between them. Germline CDR1 LNHDA, CDR2 SQIVND (reference sequence). In DNA, the CDR3 is TGTGCCAGTAGCCATAGAGGGCGGGGTTCAAAAGAGACCCAGTACTTC. Encoded protein: CASSHRGRGSKETQYF.

J is TRBJ2-1 and V is TRBV12-5, with 7 bases identical to TRBD2. CDR1 LGHNT and CDR2 FRNRAP come from the germline V gene. V lost 7 bases to trimming and J lost 0 bases; unmatched junction nucleotides: 6. The CDR3 extends over 15 amino acids. This CDR3 reads CASASPSGSYNEQFF. The CDR3 coding sequence is TGTGCTAGTGCCTCACCTAGCGGCTCCTACAATGAGCAGTTCTTC.

The J gene is TRBJ1-1, the V gene TRBV9; no reliable D call. V dropped 0 bases and J dropped 1 base, with 10 bases sitting between them. The CDR3 loop spans 15 amino acids. Germline V gene sequence: CDR1 SGDLS, CDR2 YYNGEE. The CDR3 bases are TGTGCCAGCAGCGTAGATCAGGTCAGGAACACTGAAGCTTTCTTT. Encoded protein: CASSVDQVRNTEAFF.

V is TRBV4-3 and J is TRBJ2-7; 7 positions agree with TRBD2. The CDR3 totals 14 residues. V lost 3 bases and J lost 2; bases outside the gene matches: 4. Germline V gives CDR1 LGHNA, CDR2 YSLEER. The CDR3 nucleotides are TGCGCCAGCAGCCAGGGGCGGGGGACCTACGAGCAGTACTTC. Encoded protein: CASSQGRGTYEQYF.

This sequence joins TRBV28 and TRBJ1-4; 7 bases are shared with TRBD1. Germline V lookup: CDR1 MDHEN, CDR2 SYDVKM. The CDR3 contains 14 residues. J lost 11 bases, V lost 4 bases, and 10 bases had no gene match. Written as DNA, the CDR3 is TGTGCCAGCAGTTCCCCCCAAGGCAGGGGGAAACTGTTTTTT. The encoded protein is CASSSPQGRGKLFF. Full variable domain (missing parts from reference TRBV28 and TRBJ1-4): DVKVTQSSRYLVKRTGEKVFLECVQDMDHENMFWYRQDPGLGLRLIYFSYDVKMKEKGDIPEGYSVSREKKERFSLILESASTNQTSMYLCASSSPQGRGKLFFGSGTQLSVL.

CDR3 DNA: TGTGCCAGCAGTCTCTCAAGGACAGGGAGAAACTATGGCTACACCTTC. It is translated as CASSLSRTGRNYGYTF. The chain links TRBV27 to TRBJ1-2; 8 positions match TRBD1. Germline-derived CDR1 and CDR2 are MNHEY and SMNVEV (reference sequence). V lost 5 bases and J lost 2; bases outside the gene matches: 10. The CDR3 spans 16 residues.

CDR3 residues: CASSIGSQGYNEQFF. DNA for the CDR3: TGTGCCAGTAGTATAGGCAGCCAGGGCTACAATGAGCAGTTCTTC. V gene TRBV19 combines with J gene TRBJ2-1; D is perhaps TRBD1 (5 bases). The CDR3 consists of 15 residues. CDR1 is LNHDA and CDR2 is SQIVND in the germline V gene (reference sequence). Trimming pared 1 base from V and 3 bases from J, leaving 10 bases between.

The chain recombines TRBV9 with TRBJ2-7; D is possibly TRBD1 (6 bases). CDR1 and CDR2 (germline): SGDLS, YYNGEE. This CDR3 contains 15 residues. Trimming cost V 3 bases and J 3 bases, with 16 bases left between them. CDR3 amino acids: CASSASSQGFYEQYF. The CDR3 DNA reads TGTGCCAGCAGCGCTTCGTCCCAGGGGTTCTACGAGCAGTACTTC.